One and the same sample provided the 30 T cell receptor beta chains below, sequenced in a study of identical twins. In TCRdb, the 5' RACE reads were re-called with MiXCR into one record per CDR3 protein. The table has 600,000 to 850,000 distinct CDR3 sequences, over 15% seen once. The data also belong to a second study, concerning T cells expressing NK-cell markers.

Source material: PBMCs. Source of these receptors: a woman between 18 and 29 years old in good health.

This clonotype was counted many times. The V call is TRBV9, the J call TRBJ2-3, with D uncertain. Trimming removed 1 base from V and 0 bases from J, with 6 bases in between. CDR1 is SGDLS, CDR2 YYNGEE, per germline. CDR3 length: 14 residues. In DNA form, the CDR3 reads TGTGCCAGCAGCGTAAGTACTAGCACAGATACGCAGTATTTT. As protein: CASSVSTSTDTQYF.

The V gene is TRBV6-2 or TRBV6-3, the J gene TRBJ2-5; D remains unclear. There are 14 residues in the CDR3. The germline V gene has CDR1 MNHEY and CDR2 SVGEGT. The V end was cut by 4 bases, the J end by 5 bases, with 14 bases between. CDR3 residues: CASSSHLTRETQYF. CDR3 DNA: TGTGCCAGCAGTTCCCACCTTACCAGGGAGACCCAGTACTTC.

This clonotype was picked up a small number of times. This CDR3 is CASSFRVQSYNEQFF. The CDR3 region has the DNA TGTGCCAGCAGCTTTAGGGTACAGTCCTACAATGAGCAGTTCTTC. The J gene is TRBJ2-1, the V gene TRBV5-5, with D hard to call. V lost 2 bases and J lost 1, with 10 bases in between. Germline loops: CDR1 SGHKS, CDR2 YYEKEE (reference sequence). The CDR3 covers 15 residues.

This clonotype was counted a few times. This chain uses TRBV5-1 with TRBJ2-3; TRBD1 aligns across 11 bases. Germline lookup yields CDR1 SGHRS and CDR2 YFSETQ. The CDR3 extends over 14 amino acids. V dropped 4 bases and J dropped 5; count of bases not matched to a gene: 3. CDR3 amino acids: CASSLDRGRDTQYF. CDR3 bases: TGCGCCAGCAGCCTGGACAGGGGGCGAGATACGCAGTATTTT. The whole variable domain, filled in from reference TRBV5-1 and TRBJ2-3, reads KAGVTQTPRYLIKTRGQQVTLSCSPISGHRSVSWYQQTPGQGLQFLFEYFSETQRNKGNFPGRFSGRQFSNSRSEMNVSTLELGDSALYLCASSLDRGRDTQYFGPGTRLTVL.

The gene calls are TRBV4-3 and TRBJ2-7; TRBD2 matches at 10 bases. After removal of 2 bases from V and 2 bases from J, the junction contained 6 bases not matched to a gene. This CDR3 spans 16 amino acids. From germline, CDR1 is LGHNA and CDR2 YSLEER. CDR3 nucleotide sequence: TGCGCCAGCAGCCAAATCCCTAGCGGGGGTACCTACGAGCAGTACTTC. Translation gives CASSQIPSGGTYEQYF.

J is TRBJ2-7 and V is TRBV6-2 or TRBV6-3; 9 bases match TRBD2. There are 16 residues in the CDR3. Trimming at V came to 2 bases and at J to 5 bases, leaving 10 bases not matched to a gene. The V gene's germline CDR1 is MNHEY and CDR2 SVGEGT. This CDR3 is CASSYTTSGLRNEQYF. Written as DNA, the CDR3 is TGTGCCAGCAGTTACACGACTAGCGGACTTAGAAACGAGCAGTACTTC.

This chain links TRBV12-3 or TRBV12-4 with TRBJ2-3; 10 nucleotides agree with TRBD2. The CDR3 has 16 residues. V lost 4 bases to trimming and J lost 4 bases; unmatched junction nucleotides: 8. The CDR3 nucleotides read TGTGCCAGCAGTTCCCCAGCGGGGGGGCGTCCAGATACGCAGTATTTT. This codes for CASSSPAGGRPDTQYF.

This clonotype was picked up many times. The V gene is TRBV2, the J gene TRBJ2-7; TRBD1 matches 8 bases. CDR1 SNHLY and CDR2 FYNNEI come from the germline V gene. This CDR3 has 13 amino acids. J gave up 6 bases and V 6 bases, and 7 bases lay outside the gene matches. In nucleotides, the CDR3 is TGTGCCAGCAGCGGGACAGGTCAGATCGAGCAGTACTTC. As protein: CASSGTGQIEQYF. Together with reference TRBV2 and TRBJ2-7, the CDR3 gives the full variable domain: EPEVTQTPSHQVTQMGQEVILRCVPISNHLYFYWYRQILGQKVEFLVSFYNNEISEKSEIFDDQFSVERPDGSNFTLKIRSTKLEDSAMYFCASSGTGQIEQYFGPGTRLTVT.

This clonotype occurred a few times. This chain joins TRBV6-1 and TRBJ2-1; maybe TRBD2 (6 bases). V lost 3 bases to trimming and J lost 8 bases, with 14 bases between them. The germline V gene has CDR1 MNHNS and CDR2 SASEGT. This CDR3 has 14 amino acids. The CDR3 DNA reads TGTGCCAGCAGTGAGATTTATCGCGGGGATGAGCAGTTCTTC. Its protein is CASSEIYRGDEQFF.

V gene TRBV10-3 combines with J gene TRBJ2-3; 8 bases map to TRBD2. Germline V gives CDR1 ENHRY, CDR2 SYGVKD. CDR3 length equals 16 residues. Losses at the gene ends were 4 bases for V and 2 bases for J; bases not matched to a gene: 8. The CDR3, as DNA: TGTGCCATCAGTGGCGGGCCGACTAGCGACACAGATACGCAGTATTTT. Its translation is CAISGGPTSDTDTQYF.

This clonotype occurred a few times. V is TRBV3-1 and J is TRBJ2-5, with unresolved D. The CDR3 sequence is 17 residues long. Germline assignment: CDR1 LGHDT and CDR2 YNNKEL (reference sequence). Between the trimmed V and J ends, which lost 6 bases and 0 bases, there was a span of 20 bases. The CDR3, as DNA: TGTGCCAGCAGTCAAACCCCCCCGTCTAGGTACCAAGAGACCCAGTACTTC. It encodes CASSQTPPSRYQETQYF.

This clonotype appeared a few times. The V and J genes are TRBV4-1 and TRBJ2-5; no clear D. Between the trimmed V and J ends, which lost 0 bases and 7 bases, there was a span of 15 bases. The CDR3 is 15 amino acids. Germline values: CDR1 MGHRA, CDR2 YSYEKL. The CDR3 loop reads CASSQEALINWTQYF. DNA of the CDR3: TGCGCCAGCAGCCAAGAGGCTCTAATAAACTGGACCCAGTACTTC.

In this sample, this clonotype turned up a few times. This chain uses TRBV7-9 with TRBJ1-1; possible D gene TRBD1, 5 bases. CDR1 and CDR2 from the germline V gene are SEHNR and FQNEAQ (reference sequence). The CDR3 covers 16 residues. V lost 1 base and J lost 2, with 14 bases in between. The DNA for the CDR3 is TGTGCCAGCAGCTTAGGAGGGGCAGGTTCTAACACTGAAGCTTTCTTT. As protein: CASSLGGAGSNTEAFF.

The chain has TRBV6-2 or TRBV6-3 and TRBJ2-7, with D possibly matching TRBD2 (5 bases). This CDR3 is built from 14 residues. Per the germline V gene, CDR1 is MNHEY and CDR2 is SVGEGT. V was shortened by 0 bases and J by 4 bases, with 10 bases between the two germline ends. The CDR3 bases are TGTGCCAGCAGTTACTCCCTAGCCGGGTACGAGCAGTACTTC. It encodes CASSYSLAGYEQYF.

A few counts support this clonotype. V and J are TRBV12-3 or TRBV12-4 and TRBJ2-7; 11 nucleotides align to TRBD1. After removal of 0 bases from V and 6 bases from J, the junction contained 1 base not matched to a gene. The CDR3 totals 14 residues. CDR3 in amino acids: CASSLADRGPEQYF. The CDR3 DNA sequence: TGTGCCAGCAGTTTAGCGGACAGGGGGCCCGAGCAGTACTTC.

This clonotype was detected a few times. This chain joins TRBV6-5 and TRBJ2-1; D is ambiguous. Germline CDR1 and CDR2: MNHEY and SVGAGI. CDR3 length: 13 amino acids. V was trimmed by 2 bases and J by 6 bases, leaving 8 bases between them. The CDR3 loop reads CASSYEGLNEQFF. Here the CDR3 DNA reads TGTGCCAGCAGTTACGAAGGGCTCAATGAGCAGTTCTTC.

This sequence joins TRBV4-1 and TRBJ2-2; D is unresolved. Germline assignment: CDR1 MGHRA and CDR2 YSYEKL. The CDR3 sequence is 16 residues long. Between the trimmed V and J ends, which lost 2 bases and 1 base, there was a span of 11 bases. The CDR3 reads CASSQSWTGNTGELFF. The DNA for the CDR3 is TGCGCCAGCAGCCAATCCTGGACGGGGAACACCGGGGAGCTGTTTTTT.

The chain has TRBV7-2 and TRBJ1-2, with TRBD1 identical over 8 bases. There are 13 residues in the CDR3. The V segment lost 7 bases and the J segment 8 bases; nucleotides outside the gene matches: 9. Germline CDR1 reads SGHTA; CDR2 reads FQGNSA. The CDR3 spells CASTRGRDRGYTF. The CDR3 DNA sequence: TGTGCCAGCACACGGGGGCGGGACAGGGGCTACACCTTC.

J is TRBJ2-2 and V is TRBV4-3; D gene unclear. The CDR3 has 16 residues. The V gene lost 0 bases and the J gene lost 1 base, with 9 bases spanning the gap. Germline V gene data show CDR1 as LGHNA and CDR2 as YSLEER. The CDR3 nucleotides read TGCGCCAGCAGCCAAGAGTGGCAGCGGAACACCGGGGAGCTGTTTTTT. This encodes CASSQEWQRNTGELFF.

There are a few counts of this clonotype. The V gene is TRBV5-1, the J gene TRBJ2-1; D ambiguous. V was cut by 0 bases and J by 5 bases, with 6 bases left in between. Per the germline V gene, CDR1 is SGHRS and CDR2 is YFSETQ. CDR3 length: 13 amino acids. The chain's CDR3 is CASSLGWNNEQFF. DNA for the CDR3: TGCGCCAGCAGCTTGGGCTGGAACAATGAGCAGTTCTTC.

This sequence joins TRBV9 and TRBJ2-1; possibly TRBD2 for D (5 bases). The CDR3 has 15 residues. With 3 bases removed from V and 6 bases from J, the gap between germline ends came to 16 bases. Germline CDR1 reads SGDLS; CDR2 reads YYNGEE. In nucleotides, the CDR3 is TGTGCCAGCAGCGCGGGAATACCCAACACCAATGAGCAGTTCTTC. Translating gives CASSAGIPNTNEQFF.

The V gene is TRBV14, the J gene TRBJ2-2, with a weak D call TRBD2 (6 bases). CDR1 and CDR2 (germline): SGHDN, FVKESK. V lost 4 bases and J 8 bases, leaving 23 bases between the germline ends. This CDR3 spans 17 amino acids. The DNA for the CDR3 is TGTGCCAGCAGCCCCACCGGGGGACCCCATACGGCGGGGGAGCTGTTTTTT. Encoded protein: CASSPTGGPHTAGELFF.

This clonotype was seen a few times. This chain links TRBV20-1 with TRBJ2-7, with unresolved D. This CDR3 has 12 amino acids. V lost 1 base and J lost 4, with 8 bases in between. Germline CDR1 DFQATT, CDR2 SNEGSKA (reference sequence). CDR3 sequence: CSARVLEYEQYF. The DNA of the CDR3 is TGCAGTGCTAGAGTCTTAGAATACGAGCAGTACTTC.

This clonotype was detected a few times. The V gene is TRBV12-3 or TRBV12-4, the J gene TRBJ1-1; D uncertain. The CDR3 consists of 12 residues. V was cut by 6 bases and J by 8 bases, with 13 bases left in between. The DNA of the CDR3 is TGTGCCAGCAGCTCCGCCGCATGGGAAGCTTTCTTT. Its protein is CASSSAAWEAFF.

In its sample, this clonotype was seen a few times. The CDR3 here is CASSYSSGAYF. CDR3 bases: TGTGCCAGCAGTTACTCGAGCGGGGCCTACTTC. V gene TRBV6-6 combines with J gene TRBJ2-5, with TRBD2 identical over 7 bases. Germline loops: CDR1 MNHNY, CDR2 SVGAGI (reference sequence). The CDR3 consists of 11 residues. Unmatched junction bases numbered 3, after V lost 0 bases and J lost 14 bases.

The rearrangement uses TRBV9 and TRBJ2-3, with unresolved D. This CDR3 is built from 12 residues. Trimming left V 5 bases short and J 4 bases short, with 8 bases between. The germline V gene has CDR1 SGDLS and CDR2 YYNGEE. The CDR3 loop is CASSREADTQYF. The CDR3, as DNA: TGTGCCAGCAGTCGAGAGGCAGATACGCAGTATTTT.

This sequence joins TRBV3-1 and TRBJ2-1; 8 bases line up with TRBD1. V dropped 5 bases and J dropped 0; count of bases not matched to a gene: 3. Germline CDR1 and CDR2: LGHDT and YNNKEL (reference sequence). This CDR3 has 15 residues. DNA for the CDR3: TGTGCCAGCAGCGGGGACAGGAGCTCCTACAATGAGCAGTTCTTC. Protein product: CASSGDRSSYNEQFF.

CDR3 nucleotides: TGTGCCAGCAGCCTATCGACTAGCGGGACCCAAGAGACCCAGTACTTC. Translated, it gives CASSLSTSGTQETQYF. The chain combines TRBV9 with TRBJ2-5; the match to TRBD2 covers 11 bases. The CDR3 consists of 16 residues. The trim removed 4 bases at V and 1 base at J, leaving 6 bases unmatched. Germline CDR1 SGDLS, CDR2 YYNGEE.

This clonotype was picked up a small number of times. CDR3 amino acids: CSVPDRDHSGANVLTF. The CDR3, as DNA: TGCAGTGTACCTGACAGGGATCACTCTGGGGCCAACGTCCTGACTTTC. The J gene is TRBJ2-6, the V gene TRBV29-1, with 7 nucleotides matching TRBD1. Germline V gene sequence: CDR1 SQVTM, CDR2 ANQGSEA. The CDR3 length is 16 residues.

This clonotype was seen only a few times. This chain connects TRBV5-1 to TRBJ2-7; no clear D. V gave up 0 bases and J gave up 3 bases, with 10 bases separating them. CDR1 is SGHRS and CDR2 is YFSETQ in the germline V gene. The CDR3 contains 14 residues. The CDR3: CASSLAGQNYEQYF. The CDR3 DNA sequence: TGCGCCAGCAGCTTGGCGGGCCAGAACTACGAGCAGTACTTC.